This is a list of T cell receptor beta chains from one sample in a study of T cells after somatic rescue of genetic block. Sequencing used immunoSEQ multiplex PCR; TCRdb keeps in-frame clones, though not all of them. The repertoire holds over 95,000 clones, around nine tenths seen once, with 1.4% in the top ten. Sequencing was done on a sample of peripheral blood mononuclear cells (PBMCs). These TCRs come from a woman aged 18-29 years. The CDR3 runs from the conserved cysteine through the conserved F or W. The order of the fields is CDR3 length, J gene, clone size, D gene, V gene, CDR3 DNA, CDR3 protein. D genes are given only for firm matches. Not every row has a clone size; where given, it reads once, few, many or a size class.

14,TRBJ1-3,few,TRBD1,TRBV6-5,TGTGCCAGCAGCTTGACAGGGGTTGGAAACACCATATATTTT,CASSLTGVGNTIYF
13,TRBJ2-5,-,TRBD2,TRBV2,TGTGCCAGCGCTAGAGGGGAGGGAGAGACCCAGTACTTC,CASARGEGETQYF
18,TRBJ2-1,-,TRBD2,TRBV2,TGTGCCAGCAGGTCCGGGACTAGACTTCTCTTGTCCTACAATGAGCAGTTCTTC,CASRSGTRLLLSYNEQFF
14,TRBJ2-7,-,TRBD1,TRBV9,TGTGCCAGCAGCGTGGGGACAGGGGTAGGGGAGCAGTACTTC,CASSVGTGVGEQYF
17,TRBJ2-7,-,-,TRBV18,TGTGCCAGCTCACCTCCCCTTCGACAGGGAGGGGGATACGAGCAGTACTTC,CASSPPLRQGGGYEQYF
15,TRBJ1-3,-,-,TRBV13,TGTGCCAGCAGCTTACGGGGAGGGGCCGGAAACACCATATATTTT,CASSLRGGAGNTIYF
14,TRBJ2-2,-,-,TRBV6-5,TGTGCCAGCAGCCCTGGGACTGTCACCGGGGAGCTGTTTTTT,CASSPGTVTGELFF
15,TRBJ1-1,-,-,TRBV4-2,TGTGCCAGCAGCCAAGATGGCCGACGAGAAACTGAAGCTTTCTTT,CASSQDGRRETEAFF
16,TRBJ2-5,few,TRBD1,TRBV5-1,TGCGCCAGCAGCTTGGAACCGGGACAGGGAGGGGAGACCCAGTACTTC,CASSLEPGQGGETQYF
12,TRBJ2-3,once,-,TRBV30,TGTGCCTGGAGTAAGATAGCAGATACGCAGTATTTT,CAWSKIADTQYF
15,TRBJ1-5,-,TRBD1,TRBV28,TGTGCCAGCAGTCCGACAGGGGAGGCTTATCAGCCCCAGCATTTT,CASSPTGEAYQPQHF
10,TRBJ2-7,-,-,TRBV28,TGTGCCAGCTTTCCCCAGGAGCAGTACTTC,CASFPQEQYF
15,TRBJ2-5,-,TRBD2,TRBV15,TGTGCCACCAGCCAGACTAGCGGTGGCCAAGAGACCCAGTACTTC,CATSQTSGGQETQYF
18,TRBJ2-2,once,TRBD2,TRBV11-2,TGTGCCAGCAGCTTATACCCTATAGCGGGATCGAACACCGGGGAGCTGTTTTTT,CASSLYPIAGSNTGELFF
15,TRBJ2-7,-,-,TRBV6-5,TGTGCCAGCAGTTTGGGGCTGGGCCGATCCTACGAGCAGTACTTC,CASSLGLGRSYEQYF
16,TRBJ1-3,once,-,TRBV5-1,TGCGCCAGCAGCCGTTCATACCAGGGTTCTGGAAACACCATATATTTT,CASSRSYQGSGNTIYF
13,TRBJ2-1,-,-,TRBV30,TGTGCCTGGAGTTGGGGGTTATACAATGAGCAGTTCTTC,CAWSWGLYNEQFF
17,TRBJ2-6,few,-,TRBV6-4,TGTGCCAGCAGTGACGGGGCAGAACCCTCTGGGGCCAACGTCCTGACTTTC,CASSDGAEPSGANVLTF
15,TRBJ1-5,-,-,TRBV19,TGTGCCGGAGGGCAGGGAGGAAAGGGCAATCAGCCCCAGCATTTT,CAGGQGGKGNQPQHF
18,TRBJ1-2,-,TRBD1,TRBV2,TGTGCCAGCAGTGACCCCGGAGGACAGGGAGCCCCCCGAGATGGCTACACCTTC,CASSDPGGQGAPRDGYTF
18,TRBJ2-5,-,TRBD2,TRBV4-2,TGTGCCAGCAGCCCCTCTGGGTTTCTAGCGGGGGGACAAGAGACCCAGTACTTC,CASSPSGFLAGGQETQYF
16,TRBJ2-3,-,-,TRBV6-6,TGTGCCAGCACCAAACTACCGGGACTCGGCACAGATACGCAGTATTTT,CASTKLPGLGTDTQYF
13,TRBJ1-1,-,-,TRBV6-5,TGTGCCAGCAGTTCTGGTTCGGGCACTGAAGCTTTCTTT,CASSSGSGTEAFF
14,TRBJ2-7,-,TRBD2,TRBV5-1,TGCGCCAGCAGCCGGACTAGAATGGCGGTCGAGCAGTACTTC,CASSRTRMAVEQYF
14,TRBJ1-2,-,-,TRBV4-2,TGTGCCAGCAGCCAAGTAGATCGAGGGAATGGCTACACCTTC,CASSQVDRGNGYTF
13,TRBJ2-7,-,TRBD2,TRBV7-9,TGTGCCAGCAGGCGGGGGGTCTCCTACGAGCAGTACTTC,CASRRGVSYEQYF
12,TRBJ2-3,-,-,TRBV6-5,TGTGCCAGCACCTCCCAGGGGTCTACGCAGTATTTT,CASTSQGSTQYF
14,TRBJ2-7,-,-,TRBV5-4,TGTGCCAGCAACCGAGGGTCAGGGTCCTACGAGCAGTACTTC,CASNRGSGSYEQYF
12,TRBJ1-2,-,-,TRBV5-6,TGTGCCAGCAGCTTGGACAGGTTGGGCTACACCTTC,CASSLDRLGYTF
12,TRBJ2-7,-,-,TRBV5-6,TGTGCCAGCAGCTTGGGGAAAAGGGAGCAGTACTTC,CASSLGKREQYF
13,TRBJ2-7,-,-,TRBV18,TGTGCCAGCTCACCCGATACTTCCTACGAGCAGTACTTC,CASSPDTSYEQYF
15,TRBJ2-3,-,-,TRBV27,TGTGCCAGCAGTCCACGGGACAGAGGAGGGGATACGCAGTATTTT,CASSPRDRGGDTQYF
11,TRBJ1-3,-,-,TRBV9,TGTGCCAGTGAGGGGGGAAACACCATATATTTT,CASEGGNTIYF
14,TRBJ2-1,-,-,TRBV5-1,TGCGCCAGTGTCCGCGGCCAAACCTACAATGAGCAGTTCTTC,CASVRGQTYNEQFF
15,TRBJ1-1,-,TRBD1,TRBV19,TGTGCCAGTAGTATTGACAGGGCTATGAACACTGAAGCTTTCTTT,CASSIDRAMNTEAFF
15,TRBJ2-5,-,-,TRBV7-9,TGTGCCAGCAGCCTACAGGGACGCCCCCAAGAGACCCAGTACTTC,CASSLQGRPQETQYF
16,TRBJ2-1,-,-,TRBV27,TGTGCCAGCTCCGCCAGCGCGGGACAGCACTACAATGAGCAGTTCTTC,CASSASAGQHYNEQFF
12,TRBJ2-7,-,-,TRBV5-1,TGCGCCAGCAGCTTAGGGGCCTACGAGCAGTACTTC,CASSLGAYEQYF
15,TRBJ2-1,once,TRBD1,TRBV19,TGTGCCAGTAGTTCTCCGGGACAGGGGAGGCGTGAGCAGTTCTTC,CASSSPGQGRREQFF
11,TRBJ1-2,-,-,TRBV19,TGTGCCAGTGGACCCGCGATGGGCTACACCTTC,CASGPAMGYTF
15,TRBJ2-7,-,-,TRBV11-2,TGTGCCAGCAGCTTAGGGAGGGGTCAGGCGTGGGAGCAGTACTTC,CASSLGRGQAWEQYF
15,TRBJ2-3,-,TRBD2,TRBV5-1,TGCGCCAGCAGCTCCCCAACTAGCGCCACAGATACGCAGTATTTT,CASSSPTSATDTQYF
13,TRBJ2-3,-,-,TRBV29-1,TGCAGCGTTGGGGGGGCCCCCACAGATACGCAGTATTTT,CSVGGAPTDTQYF